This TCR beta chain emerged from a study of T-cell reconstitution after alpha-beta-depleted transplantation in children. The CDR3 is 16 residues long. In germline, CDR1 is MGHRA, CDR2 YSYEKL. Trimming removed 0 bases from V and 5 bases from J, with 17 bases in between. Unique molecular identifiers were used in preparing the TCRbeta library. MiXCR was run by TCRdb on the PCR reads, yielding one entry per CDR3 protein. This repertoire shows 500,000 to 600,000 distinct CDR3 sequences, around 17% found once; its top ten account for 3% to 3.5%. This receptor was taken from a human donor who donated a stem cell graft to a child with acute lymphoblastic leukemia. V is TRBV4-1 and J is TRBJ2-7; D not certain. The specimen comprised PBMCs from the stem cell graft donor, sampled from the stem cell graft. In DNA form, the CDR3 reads TGCGCCAGCAGCCAAGATAGGCGCACCGCTTTCAACGAGCAGTACTTC. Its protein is CASSQDRRTAFNEQYF.